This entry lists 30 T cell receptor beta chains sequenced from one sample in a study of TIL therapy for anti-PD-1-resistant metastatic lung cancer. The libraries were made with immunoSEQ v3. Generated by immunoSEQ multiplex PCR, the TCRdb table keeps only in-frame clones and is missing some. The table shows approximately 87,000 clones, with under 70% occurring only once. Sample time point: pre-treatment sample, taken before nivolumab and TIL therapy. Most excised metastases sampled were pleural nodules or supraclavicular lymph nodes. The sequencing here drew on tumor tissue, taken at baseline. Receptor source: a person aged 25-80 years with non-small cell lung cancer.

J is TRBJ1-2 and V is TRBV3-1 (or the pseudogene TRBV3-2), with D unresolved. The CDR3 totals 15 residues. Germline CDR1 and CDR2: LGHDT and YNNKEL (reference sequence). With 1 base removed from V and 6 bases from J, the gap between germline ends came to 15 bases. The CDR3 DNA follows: TGTGCCAGCAGCCAAGGAGTGCCTCACAGTGATGGCTACACCTTC. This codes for CASSQGVPHSDGYTF.

This CDR3 reads CASSLSIATNEKLFF. CDR3 nucleotides: TGCGCCAGCAGCCTAAGCATTGCAACTAATGAAAAACTGTTTTTT. V usage is TRBV4-1 and J usage is TRBJ1-4; D gene uncertain. This CDR3 is 15 amino acids long. Germline V gene lookup returns CDR1 MGHRA and CDR2 YSYEKL. V was shortened by 4 bases and J by 0 bases, with 9 bases between the two germline ends.

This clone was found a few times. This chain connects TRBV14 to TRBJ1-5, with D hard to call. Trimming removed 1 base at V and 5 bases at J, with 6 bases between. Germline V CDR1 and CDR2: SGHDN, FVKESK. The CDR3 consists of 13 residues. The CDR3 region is CASSQAVHQPQHF. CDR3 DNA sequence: TGTGCCAGCAGCCAAGCGGTCCATCAGCCCCAGCATTTT.

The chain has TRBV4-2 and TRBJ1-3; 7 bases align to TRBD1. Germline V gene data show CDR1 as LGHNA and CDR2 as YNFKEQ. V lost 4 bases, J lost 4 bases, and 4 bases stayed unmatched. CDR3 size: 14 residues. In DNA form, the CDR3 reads TGTGCCAGCAGCCTTACAGGGGACGGAAACACCATATATTTT. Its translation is CASSLTGDGNTIYF.

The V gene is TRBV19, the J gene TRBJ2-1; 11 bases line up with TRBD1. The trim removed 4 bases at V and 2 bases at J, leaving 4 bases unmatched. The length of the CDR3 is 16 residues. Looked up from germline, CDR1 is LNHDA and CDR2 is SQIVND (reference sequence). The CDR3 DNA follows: TGTGCCAGTAGTACCGGGACAGGGGGACCCTACAATGAGCAGTTCTTC. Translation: CASSTGTGGPYNEQFF. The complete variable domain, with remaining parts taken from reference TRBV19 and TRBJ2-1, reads DGGITQSPKYLFRKEGQNVTLSCEQNLNHDAMYWYRQDPGQGLRLIYYSQIVNDFQKGDIAEGYSVSREKKESFPLTVTSAQKNPTAFYLCASSTGTGGPYNEQFFGPGTRLTVL.

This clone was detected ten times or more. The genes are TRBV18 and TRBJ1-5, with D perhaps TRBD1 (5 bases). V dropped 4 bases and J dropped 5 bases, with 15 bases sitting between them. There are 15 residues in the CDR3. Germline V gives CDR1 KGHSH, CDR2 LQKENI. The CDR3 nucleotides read TGTGCCAGCTCACTAACCGTAGACAGATATCAGCCCCAGCATTTT. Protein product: CASSLTVDRYQPQHF.

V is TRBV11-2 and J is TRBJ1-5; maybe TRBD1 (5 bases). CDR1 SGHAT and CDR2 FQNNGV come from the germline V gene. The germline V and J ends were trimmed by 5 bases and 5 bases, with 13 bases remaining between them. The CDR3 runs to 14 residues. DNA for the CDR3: TGTGCCAGCAGCCACTCGGGGGTCGATCAGCCCCAGCATTTT. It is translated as CASSHSGVDQPQHF.

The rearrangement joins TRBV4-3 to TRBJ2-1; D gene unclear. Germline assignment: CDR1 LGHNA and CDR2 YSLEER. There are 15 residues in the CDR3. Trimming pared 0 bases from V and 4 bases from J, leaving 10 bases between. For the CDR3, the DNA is TGCGCCAGCAGCCAAGATGGGTACAGATACAATGAGCAGTTCTTC. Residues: CASSQDGYRYNEQFF.

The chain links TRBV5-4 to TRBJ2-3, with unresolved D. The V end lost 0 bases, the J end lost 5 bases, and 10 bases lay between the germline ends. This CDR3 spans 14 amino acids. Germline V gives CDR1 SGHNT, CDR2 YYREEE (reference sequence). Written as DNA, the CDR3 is TGTGCCAGCAGCTTGGACGGGTTTGGAGATACGCAGTATTTT. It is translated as CASSLDGFGDTQYF.

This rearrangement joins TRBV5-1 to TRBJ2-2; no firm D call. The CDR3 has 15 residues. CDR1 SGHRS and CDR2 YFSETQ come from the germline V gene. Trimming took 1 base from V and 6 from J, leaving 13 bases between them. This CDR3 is CASSLMGSSAGELFF. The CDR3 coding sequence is TGCGCCAGCAGCTTGATGGGGTCGAGCGCCGGGGAGCTGTTTTTT.

CDR3 loop: CATKQGGPYEQYF. In DNA form, the CDR3 reads TGTGCCACTAAGCAGGGGGGACCCTACGAGCAGTACTTC. The chain recombines TRBV15 with TRBJ2-7; possible D gene TRBD1, 7 bases. The CDR3 totals 13 residues. Germline V lookup: CDR1 LNHNV, CDR2 YYDKDF (reference sequence). V gave up 9 bases and J gave up 2 bases, with 14 bases separating them.

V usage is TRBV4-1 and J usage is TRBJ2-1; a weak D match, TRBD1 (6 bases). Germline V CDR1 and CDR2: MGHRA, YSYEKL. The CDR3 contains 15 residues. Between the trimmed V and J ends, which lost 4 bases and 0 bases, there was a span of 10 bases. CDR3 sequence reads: CASSLDSPSYNEQFF. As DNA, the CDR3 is TGCGCCAGCAGCCTGGACAGTCCCTCCTACAATGAGCAGTTCTTC.

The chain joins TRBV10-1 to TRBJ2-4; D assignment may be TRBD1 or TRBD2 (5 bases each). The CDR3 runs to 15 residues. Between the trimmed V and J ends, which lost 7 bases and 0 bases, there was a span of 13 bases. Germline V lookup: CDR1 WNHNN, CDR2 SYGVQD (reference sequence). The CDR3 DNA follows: TGCGCCAGCATATTCAGGGAGCTAGCCAAAAACATTCAGTACTTC. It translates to CASIFRELAKNIQYF.

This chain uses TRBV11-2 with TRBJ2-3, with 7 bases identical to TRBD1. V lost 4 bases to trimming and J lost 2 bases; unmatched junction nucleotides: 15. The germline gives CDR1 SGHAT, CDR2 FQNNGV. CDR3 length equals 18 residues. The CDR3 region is CASSSPMTGTHPTDTQYF. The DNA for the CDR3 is TGTGCCAGCAGCTCCCCCATGACAGGGACCCACCCCACAGATACGCAGTATTTT.

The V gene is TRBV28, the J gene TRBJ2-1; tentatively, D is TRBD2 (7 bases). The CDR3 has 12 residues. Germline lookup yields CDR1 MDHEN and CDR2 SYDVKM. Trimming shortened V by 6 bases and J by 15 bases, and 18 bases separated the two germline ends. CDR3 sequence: CASRLPGGQPFF. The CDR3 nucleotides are TGTGCCAGCAGGCTACCGGGGGGCCAGCCGTTCTTC.

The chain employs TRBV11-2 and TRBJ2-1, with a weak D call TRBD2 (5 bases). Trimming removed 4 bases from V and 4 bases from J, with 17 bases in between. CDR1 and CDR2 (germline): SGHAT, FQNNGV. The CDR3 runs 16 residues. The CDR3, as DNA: TGTGCCAGCAGCTCCCGATGGGGAGTGGAGTACAATGAGCAGTTCTTC. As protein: CASSSRWGVEYNEQFF.

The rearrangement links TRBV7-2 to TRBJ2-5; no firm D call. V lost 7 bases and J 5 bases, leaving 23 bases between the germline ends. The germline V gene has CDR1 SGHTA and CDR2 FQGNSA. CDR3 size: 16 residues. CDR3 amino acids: CASNILGRQSWETQYF. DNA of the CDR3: TGTGCCAGCAACATCCTCGGACGGCAATCCTGGGAGACCCAGTACTTC. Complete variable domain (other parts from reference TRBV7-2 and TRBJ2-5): GAGVSQSPSNKVTEKGKDVELRCDPISGHTALYWYRQSLGQGLEFLIYFQGNSAPDKSGLPSDRFSAERTGGSVSTLTIQRTQQEDSAVYLCASNILGRQSWETQYFGPGTRLLVL.

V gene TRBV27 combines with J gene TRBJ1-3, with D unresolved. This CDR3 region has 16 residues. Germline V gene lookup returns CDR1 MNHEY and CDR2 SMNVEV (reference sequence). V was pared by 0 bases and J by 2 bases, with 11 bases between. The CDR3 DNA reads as TGTGCCAGCAGTTTATCGGGGAACGCGGCTGGAAACACCATATATTTT. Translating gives CASSLSGNAAGNTIYF.

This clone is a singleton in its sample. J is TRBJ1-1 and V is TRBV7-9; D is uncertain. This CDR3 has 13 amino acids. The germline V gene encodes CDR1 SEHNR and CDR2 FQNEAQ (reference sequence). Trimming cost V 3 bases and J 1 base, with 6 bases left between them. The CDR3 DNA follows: TGTGCCAGCAGCTTGGTGAGGAACACTGAAGCTTTCTTT. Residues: CASSLVRNTEAFF.

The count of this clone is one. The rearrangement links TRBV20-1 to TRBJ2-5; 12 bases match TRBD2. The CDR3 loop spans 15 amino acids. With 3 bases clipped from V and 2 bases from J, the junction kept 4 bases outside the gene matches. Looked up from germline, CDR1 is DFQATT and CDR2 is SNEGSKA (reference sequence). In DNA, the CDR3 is TGCAGTGCTAGTGGACTAGCGGGGCCTCAAGAGACCCAGTACTTC. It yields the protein CSASGLAGPQETQYF.

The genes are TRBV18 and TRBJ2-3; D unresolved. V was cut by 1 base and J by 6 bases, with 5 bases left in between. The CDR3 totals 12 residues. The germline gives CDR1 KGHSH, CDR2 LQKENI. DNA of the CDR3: TGTGCCAGCTCACCACAACCGGATACGCAGTATTTT. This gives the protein CASSPQPDTQYF. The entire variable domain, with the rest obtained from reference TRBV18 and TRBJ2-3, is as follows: NAGVMQNPRHLVRRRGQEARLRCSPMKGHSHVYWYRQLPEEGLKFMVYLQKENIIDESGMPKERFSAEFPKEGPSILRIQQVVRGDSAAYFCASSPQPDTQYFGPGTRLTVL.

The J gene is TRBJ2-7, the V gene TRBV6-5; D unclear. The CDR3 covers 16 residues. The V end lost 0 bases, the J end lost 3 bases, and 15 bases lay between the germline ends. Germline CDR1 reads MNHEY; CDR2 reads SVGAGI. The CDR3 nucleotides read TGTGCCAGCAGTTACTCGATCGCGTACGGAAACTACGAGCAGTACTTC. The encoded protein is CASSYSIAYGNYEQYF.

CDR3 protein: CASAPQGRRGQETQYF. As DNA, the CDR3 is TGTGCTAGTGCCCCCCAAGGGAGGAGGGGCCAAGAGACCCAGTACTTC. This chain connects TRBV12-5 to TRBJ2-5, with a weak D call TRBD2 (6 bases). The length of the CDR3 is 16 residues. Germline CDR1 LGHNT, CDR2 FRNRAP. V was clipped by 7 bases and J by 1 base, with 19 bases between them.

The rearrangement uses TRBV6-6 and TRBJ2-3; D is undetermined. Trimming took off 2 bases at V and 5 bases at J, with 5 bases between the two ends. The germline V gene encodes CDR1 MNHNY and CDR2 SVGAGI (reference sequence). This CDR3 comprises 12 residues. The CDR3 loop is CASSYDRDTQYF. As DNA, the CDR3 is TGTGCCAGCAGTTACGATCGAGATACGCAGTATTTT.

CDR3 in amino acids: CASSYDRLMNTGELFF. CDR3 nucleotide sequence: TGTGCCAGTAGTTATGACAGGCTAATGAACACCGGGGAGCTGTTTTTT. The chain recombines TRBV19 with TRBJ2-2; a possible D gene is TRBD1 (6 bases). In germline, CDR1 is LNHDA, CDR2 SQIVND (reference sequence). CDR3 length: 16 residues. V lost 5 bases and J 1 base, leaving 14 bases between the germline ends. The full variable domain, in which reference TRBV19 and TRBJ2-2 provide the parts outside the CDR3, is DGGITQSPKYLFRKEGQNVTLSCEQNLNHDAMYWYRQDPGQGLRLIYYSQIVNDFQKGDIAEGYSVSREKKESFPLTVTSAQKNPTAFYLCASSYDRLMNTGELFFGEGSRLTVL.

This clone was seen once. The CDR3 DNA reads as TGTGCCAGCTCACCACAAGGAGAGGGCGTGGAGCAGTTCTTC. Amino acids: CASSPQGEGVEQFF. This sequence joins TRBV18 and TRBJ2-1, with a weak D call TRBD2 (5 bases). The V gene lost 1 base and the J gene lost 10 bases, with 14 bases spanning the gap. Germline-derived CDR1 and CDR2 are KGHSH and LQKENI. CDR3 length: 14 amino acids.

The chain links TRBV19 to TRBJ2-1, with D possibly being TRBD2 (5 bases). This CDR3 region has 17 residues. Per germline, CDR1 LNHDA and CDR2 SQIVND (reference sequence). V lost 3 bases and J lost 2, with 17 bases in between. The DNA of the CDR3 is TGTGCCAGTAGTATCGATGGGCGGAGAGGGACCTACAATGAGCAGTTCTTC. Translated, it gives CASSIDGRRGTYNEQFF.

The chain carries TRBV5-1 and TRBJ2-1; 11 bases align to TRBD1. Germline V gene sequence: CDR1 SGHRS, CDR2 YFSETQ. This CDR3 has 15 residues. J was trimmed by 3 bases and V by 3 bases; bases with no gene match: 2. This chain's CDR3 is CASSSGTGGYNEQFF. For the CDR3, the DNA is TGCGCCAGCAGCTCCGGGACAGGGGGCTACAATGAGCAGTTCTTC.

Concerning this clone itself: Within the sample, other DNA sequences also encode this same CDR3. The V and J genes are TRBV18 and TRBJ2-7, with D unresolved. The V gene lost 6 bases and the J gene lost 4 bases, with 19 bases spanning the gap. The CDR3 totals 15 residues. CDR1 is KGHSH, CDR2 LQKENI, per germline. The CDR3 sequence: CASSEGSAVMYEQYF. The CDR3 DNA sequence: TGTGCCAGCTCGGAAGGATCTGCAGTAATGTACGAGCAGTACTTC.

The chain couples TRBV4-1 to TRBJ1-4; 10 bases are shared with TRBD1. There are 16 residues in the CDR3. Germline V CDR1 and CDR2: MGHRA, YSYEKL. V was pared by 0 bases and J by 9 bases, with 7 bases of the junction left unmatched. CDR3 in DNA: TGCGCCAGCAGCCAAGATGAGGGACAGGGGTTTCAAAAACTGTTTTTT. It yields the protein CASSQDEGQGFQKLFF.